The 20 T cell receptor beta chains given below trace back to one sample, sequenced in a study of cytomegalovirus exposure and HLA in healthy donors. PCR involved 60 Vbeta and 13 Jbeta primers. Using immunoSEQ multiplex PCR, the repertoire was profiled, and TCRdb retains in-frame clones only, with some absent. This sample has about 180,000 clones; under 85% occur once, and the top ten carry about 2.9%. Sequences were obtained from PBMCs. Receptors originate from a male donor in good health and CMV-seronegative.

The V gene is TRBV28, the J gene TRBJ1-1; tentative D call: TRBD1 (5 bases). CDR3 length: 14 residues. V shed 5 bases and J shed 7 bases, with 17 bases lying between them. The germline CDR1 and CDR2 sequences are MDHEN and SYDVKM. This chain's CDR3 is CASSPPAGYDEAFF. CDR3 nucleotide sequence: TGTGCCAGCAGTCCCCCGGCAGGGTATGATGAAGCTTTCTTT.

J is TRBJ2-7 and V is TRBV6-5, with D possibly being TRBD2 (5 bases). V was pared by 8 bases and J by 6 bases, with 17 bases between. The CDR3 sequence is 13 residues long. Germline V CDR1 and CDR2: MNHEY, SVGAGI. The CDR3 reads CASEGSGLSEQYF. DNA of the CDR3: TGTGCCAGCGAAGGGTCAGGACTCTCCGAGCAGTACTTC.

The V gene is TRBV27, the J gene TRBJ2-7; the D gene is possibly TRBD1 (6 bases). There are 15 residues in the CDR3. Germline loops: CDR1 MNHEY, CDR2 SMNVEV (reference sequence). Deletions cut 4 bases from V and 2 bases from J, with 15 bases between. The CDR3 region is CASSSPGQPPYEQYF. Here the CDR3 DNA reads TGTGCCAGCAGTTCTCCCGGACAGCCTCCCTACGAGCAGTACTTC.

The chain has TRBV28 and TRBJ2-5; 7 positions match TRBD2. TRBJ2-7 explains the end of the DNA better; the J call may be wrong. There are 15 residues in the CDR3. Per the germline V gene, CDR1 is MDHEN and CDR2 is SYDVKM. The CDR3 region has the DNA TGTGCCAGCAGTTTCCGGGACTACTCGTCCTACGAGCAGTACTTC. Amino acid sequence: CASSFRDYSSYEQYF.

V gene TRBV6-5 combines with J gene TRBJ1-2; 8 nucleotides line up with TRBD1. Germline CDR1 reads MNHEY; CDR2 reads SVGAGI. The length of the CDR3 is 16 residues. The J segment lost 3 bases and the V segment lost 0 bases, leaving 6 bases of the junction unmatched. This CDR3 is CASSYSAGGGYYGYTF. Here the CDR3 DNA reads TGTGCCAGCAGTTACTCAGCAGGGGGCGGGTACTATGGCTACACCTTC.

The rearrangement links TRBV30 to TRBJ2-3; weak D call: TRBD2 (6 bases). CDR3 length: 15 residues. Germline values: CDR1 GTSNPN, CDR2 SVGIG (reference sequence). Trimming removed 4 bases from V and 4 bases from J, with 18 bases in between. As DNA, the CDR3 is TGTGCCTGGAACTATGGCGGGACTTTCGCAGATACGCAGTATTTT. It translates to CAWNYGGTFADTQYF.

The V gene is TRBV4-1, the J gene TRBJ2-1; tentatively, D is TRBD2 (6 bases). With 4 bases removed from V and 0 bases from J, the gap between germline ends came to 13 bases. Germline V lookup: CDR1 MGHRA, CDR2 YSYEKL. The CDR3 has 16 residues. CDR3 sequence reads: CASSLRRGYSYNEQFF. The CDR3 region has the DNA TGCGCCAGCAGCCTTAGACGGGGGTACTCCTACAATGAGCAGTTCTTC.

This clone came up a few times. CDR3 bases: TGTGCCAGCAGCGTCCCACCCTCAGGGACTGAAGCTTTCTTT. Encoded protein: CASSVPPSGTEAFF. V and J are TRBV9 and TRBJ1-1; TRBD1 might be the D (5 bases). The CDR3 is made up of 14 amino acids. CDR1 is SGDLS and CDR2 is YYNGEE in the germline V gene. V was shortened by 2 bases and J by 5 bases, with 13 bases between the two germline ends.

This clone was found a few times. The V and J genes are TRBV7-2 and TRBJ1-1; no definite D call. The CDR3 spans 13 residues. Germline V gene sequence: CDR1 SGHTA, CDR2 FQGNSA. V lost 5 bases and J 0 bases, leaving 7 bases between the germline ends. DNA of the CDR3: TGTGCCAGCAGCCCCCGGGTGAACACTGAAGCTTTCTTT. Residues: CASSPRVNTEAFF.

The J gene is TRBJ1-1, the V gene TRBV4-2; a possible D gene is TRBD1 (6 bases). The germline V gene has CDR1 LGHNA and CDR2 YNFKEQ. Trimming pared 0 bases from V and 4 bases from J, leaving 15 bases between. This CDR3 spans 16 amino acids. The CDR3 here is CASSQEGAGASTEAFF. Here the CDR3 DNA reads TGTGCCAGCAGCCAAGAGGGGGCAGGGGCCTCCACTGAAGCTTTCTTT.

The chain joins TRBV10-3 to TRBJ1-1; a weak D match, TRBD1 (5 bases). The CDR3 consists of 16 residues. Germline CDR1 reads ENHRY; CDR2 reads SYGVKD. Trimming left V 6 bases short and J 0 bases short, with 17 bases between. DNA for the CDR3: TGTGCCATCAGGATTACAATTACAGGTTTGAACACTGAAGCTTTCTTT. It translates to CAIRITITGLNTEAFF.

The chain couples TRBV6-5 to TRBJ1-5; D gene ambiguous. The CDR3 runs 12 residues. With 4 bases removed from V and 4 bases from J, the gap between germline ends came to 5 bases. The germline gives CDR1 MNHEY, CDR2 SVGAGI. The CDR3: CASSSQNQPQHF. The DNA of the CDR3 is TGTGCCAGCAGTTCCCAAAATCAGCCCCAGCATTTT.

The rearrangement uses TRBV7-9 and TRBJ1-2, with D perhaps matching TRBD1 (5 bases). The CDR3 runs 14 residues. Per the germline V gene, CDR1 is SEHNR and CDR2 is FQNEAQ (reference sequence). Deletions cut 1 base from V and 7 bases from J, with 13 bases between. The CDR3 protein is CASSLEQVLGGYTF. CDR3 sequence (DNA): TGTGCCAGCAGCTTAGAACAGGTTCTGGGTGGCTACACCTTC. Full variable domain (rest looked up from reference TRBV7-9 and TRBJ1-2): DTGVSQNPRHKITKRGQNVTFRCDPISEHNRLYWYRQTLGQGPEFLTYFQNEAQLEKSRLLSDRFSAERPKGSFSTLEIQRTEQGDSAMYLCASSLEQVLGGYTFGSGTRLTVV.

The chain is built from TRBV18 and TRBJ2-3; 11 nucleotides match TRBD1. Germline CDR1 KGHSH, CDR2 LQKENI. This CDR3 is 16 amino acids long. After removal of 4 bases from V and 4 bases from J, the junction contained 7 bases not matched to a gene. CDR3 in DNA: TGTGCCAGCTCACAAGGACAGGGGGCGATTCCAGATACGCAGTATTTT. Encoded protein: CASSQGQGAIPDTQYF.

The chain recombines TRBV28 with TRBJ2-7; a possible D gene is TRBD1 (5 bases). Trimming cost V 5 bases and J 5 bases, with 10 bases left between them. The CDR3 covers 12 residues. Germline lookup yields CDR1 MDHEN and CDR2 SYDVKM. CDR3 nucleotides: TGTGCCAGCAGTCCAGGGAAGGACGAGCAGTACTTC. Translation: CASSPGKDEQYF. The complete variable domain, with remaining parts taken from reference TRBV28 and TRBJ2-7, reads DVKVTQSSRYLVKRTGEKVFLECVQDMDHENMFWYRQDPGLGLRLIYFSYDVKMKEKGDIPEGYSVSREKKERFSLILESASTNQTSMYLCASSPGKDEQYFGPGTRLTVT.

The genes are TRBV6-1 and TRBJ1-3, with D tentatively TRBD1 (6 bases). The CDR3 totals 14 residues. Germline V CDR1 and CDR2: MNHNS, SASEGT. V was trimmed by 1 base and J by 3 bases, leaving 7 bases between them. DNA of the CDR3: TGTGCCAGCAGTGAAGAGGGGGTTGGAAACACCATATATTTT. Amino acid sequence: CASSEEGVGNTIYF.

The CDR3, as DNA: TGTGCCAGCAGTGGGGATGACAGGAGCTCCTATAATTCACCCCTCCACTTT. Its translation is CASSGDDRSSYNSPLHF. The chain carries TRBV25-1 and TRBJ1-6; a weak D match, TRBD1 (6 bases). V lost 4 bases, J lost 0 bases, and 13 bases lay in between. The V gene's germline CDR1 is MGHDK and CDR2 SYGVNS. The CDR3 length is 17 residues.

As concerns this clone: At one boundary the junction diverges from the germline segment, which might be a read error. V and J are TRBV7-9 and TRBJ1-4; D uncertain. Germline lookup yields CDR1 SEHNR and CDR2 FQNEAQ (reference sequence). CDR3 size: 17 residues. The CDR3 DNA sequence: TGTTCCAGCAGCTCCAACGGCCGACTACTAACTAATGAAAAACTGTTTTTT. Its protein is CSSSSNGRLLTNEKLFF.

The V and J genes are TRBV27 and TRBJ1-1; D not certain. Germline V gives CDR1 MNHEY, CDR2 SMNVEV (reference sequence). The CDR3 runs to 15 residues. Trimming took 5 bases from V and 3 from J, leaving 16 bases between them. CDR3 sequence: CASSLAGWEDTEAFF. In nucleotides, the CDR3 is TGTGCCAGCAGTCTGGCGGGGTGGGAAGACACTGAAGCTTTCTTT.

V gene TRBV28 combines with J gene TRBJ2-1, with 11 bases aligning to TRBD2. Germline V CDR1 and CDR2: MDHEN, SYDVKM. V gave up 6 bases and J gave up 4 bases; unmatched junction bases: 8. The CDR3 consists of 16 residues. Written as DNA, the CDR3 is TGTGCCAGCAGCCGAACCGGGACTAGCGGTTACAATGAGCAGTTCTTC. As protein: CASSRTGTSGYNEQFF.